This TCR beta chain was captured in a study of spatial heterogeneity in lung cancer. Study findings and constraints: Tumors with more nonsynonymous mutations had more expanded intratumoral alpha and beta TCRs.

The table lists this clonotype with many counts. Its cognate antigen is unknown. Time point given: sample taken at primary tumor resection. TCRdb re-called the 5' RACE reads with MiXCR, one entry per CDR3 protein. The data contain some 11,000 distinct CDR3 sequences, 5% to 5.5% of them singletons. This sequence originates from a male donor with early-stage non-small cell lung cancer. The sequenced sample was lung tumor tissue, obtained at surgery.

The CDR3 loop is CASSFTGFTNEKLFF. For the CDR3, the DNA is TGTGCCAGCAGTTTTACAGGGTTCACTAATGAAAAACTGTTTTTT. The rearrangement uses TRBV12-3 or TRBV12-4 and TRBJ1-4, with TRBD1 as a possible D gene (6 bases). Trimming left V 3 bases short and J 2 bases short, with 10 bases between. The CDR3 loop spans 15 amino acids.